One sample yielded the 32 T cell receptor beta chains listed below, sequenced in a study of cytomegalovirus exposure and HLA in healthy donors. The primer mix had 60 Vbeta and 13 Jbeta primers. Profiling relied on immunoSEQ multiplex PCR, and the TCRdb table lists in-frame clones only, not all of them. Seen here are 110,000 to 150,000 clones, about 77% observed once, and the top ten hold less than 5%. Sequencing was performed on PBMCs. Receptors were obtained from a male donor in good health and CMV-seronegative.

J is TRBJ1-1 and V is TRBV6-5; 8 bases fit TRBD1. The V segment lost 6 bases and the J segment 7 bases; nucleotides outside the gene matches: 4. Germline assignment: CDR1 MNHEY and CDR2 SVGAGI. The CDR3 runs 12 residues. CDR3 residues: CASRRQGFEAFF. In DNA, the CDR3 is TGTGCCAGCAGACGACAGGGGTTTGAAGCTTTCTTT.

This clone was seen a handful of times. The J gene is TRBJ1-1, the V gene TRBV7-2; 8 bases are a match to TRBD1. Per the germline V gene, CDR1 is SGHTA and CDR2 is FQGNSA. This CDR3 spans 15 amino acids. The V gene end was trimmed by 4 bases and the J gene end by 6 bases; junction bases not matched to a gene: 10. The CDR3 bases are TGTGCCAGCAGCTCCGGGGGCAGGGGGCAGGCTGAAGCTTTCTTT. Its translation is CASSSGGRGQAEAFF.

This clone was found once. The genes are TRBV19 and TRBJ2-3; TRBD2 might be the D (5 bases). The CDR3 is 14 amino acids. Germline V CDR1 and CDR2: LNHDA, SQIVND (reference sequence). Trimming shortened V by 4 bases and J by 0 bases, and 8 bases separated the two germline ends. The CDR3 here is CASSTRTSTDTQYF. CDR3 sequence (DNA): TGTGCCAGTAGTACTCGGACTAGCACAGATACGCAGTATTTT. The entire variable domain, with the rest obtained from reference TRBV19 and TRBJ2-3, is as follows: DGGITQSPKYLFRKEGQNVTLSCEQNLNHDAMYWYRQDPGQGLRLIYYSQIVNDFQKGDIAEGYSVSREKKESFPLTVTSAQKNPTAFYLCASSTRTSTDTQYFGPGTRLTVL.

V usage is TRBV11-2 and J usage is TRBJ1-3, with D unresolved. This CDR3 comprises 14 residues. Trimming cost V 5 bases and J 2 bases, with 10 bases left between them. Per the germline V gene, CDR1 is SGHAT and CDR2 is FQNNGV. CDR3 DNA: TGTGCCAGCAGCGCCTTTGGGCCTGGAAACACCATATATTTT. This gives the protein CASSAFGPGNTIYF.

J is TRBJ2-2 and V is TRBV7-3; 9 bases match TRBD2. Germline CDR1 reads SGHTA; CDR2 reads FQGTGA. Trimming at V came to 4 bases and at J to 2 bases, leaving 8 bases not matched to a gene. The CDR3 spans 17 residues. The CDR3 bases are TGTGCCAGCAGCTCCCAACCGGGACTAGCTAACACCGGGGAGCTGTTTTTT. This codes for CASSSQPGLANTGELFF.

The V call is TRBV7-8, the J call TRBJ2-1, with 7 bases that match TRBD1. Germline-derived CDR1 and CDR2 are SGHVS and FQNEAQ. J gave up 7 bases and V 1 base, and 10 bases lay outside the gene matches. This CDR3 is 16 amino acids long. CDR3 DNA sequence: TGTGCCAGCAGCTTAGTAATAAAGGGGGCAGAGAATGAGCAGTTCTTC. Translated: CASSLVIKGAENEQFF.

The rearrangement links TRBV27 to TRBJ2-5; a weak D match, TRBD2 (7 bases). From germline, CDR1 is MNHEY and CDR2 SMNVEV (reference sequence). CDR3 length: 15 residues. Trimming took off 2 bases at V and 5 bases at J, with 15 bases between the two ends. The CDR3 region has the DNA TGTGCCAGCAGTTTACGGGGGGCTAGGGAGGAGACCCAGTACTTC. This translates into CASSLRGAREETQYF.

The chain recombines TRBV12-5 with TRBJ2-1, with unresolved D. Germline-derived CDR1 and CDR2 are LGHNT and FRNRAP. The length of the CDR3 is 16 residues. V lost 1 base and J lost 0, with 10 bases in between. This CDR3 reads CASGLGAVLSYNEQFF. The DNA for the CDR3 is TGTGCTAGTGGTTTGGGCGCGGTCCTCTCCTACAATGAGCAGTTCTTC.

CDR3 bases: TGTGCCATCACCGAGGGGGAAGAGACCCAGTACTTC. It specifies CAITEGEETQYF. This chain connects TRBV7-9 to TRBJ2-5, with D perhaps TRBD1 (6 bases). The CDR3 is 12 residues long. Trimming pared 10 bases from V and 3 bases from J, leaving 12 bases between. Germline V lookup: CDR1 SEHNR, CDR2 FQNEAQ (reference sequence).

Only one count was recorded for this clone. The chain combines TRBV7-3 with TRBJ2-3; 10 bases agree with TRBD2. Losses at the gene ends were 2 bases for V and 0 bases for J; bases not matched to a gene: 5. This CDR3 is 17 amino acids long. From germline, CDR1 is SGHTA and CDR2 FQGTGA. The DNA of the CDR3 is TGTGCCAGCAGCTTATCTAGCGGGGGAACTAGCACAGATACGCAGTATTTT. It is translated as CASSLSSGGTSTDTQYF.

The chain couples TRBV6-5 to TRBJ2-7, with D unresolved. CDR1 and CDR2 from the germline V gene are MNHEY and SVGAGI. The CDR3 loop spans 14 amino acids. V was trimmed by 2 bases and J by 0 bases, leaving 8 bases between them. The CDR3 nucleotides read TGTGCCAGCAGTTACACAAGGAGCTCCTACGAGCAGTACTTC. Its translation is CASSYTRSSYEQYF.

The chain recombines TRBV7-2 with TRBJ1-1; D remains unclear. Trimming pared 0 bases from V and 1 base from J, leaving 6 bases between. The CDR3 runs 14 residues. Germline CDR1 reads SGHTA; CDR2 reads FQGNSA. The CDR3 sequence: CASSLANKNTEAFF. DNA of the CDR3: TGTGCCAGCAGCTTAGCGAACAAGAACACTGAAGCTTTCTTT.

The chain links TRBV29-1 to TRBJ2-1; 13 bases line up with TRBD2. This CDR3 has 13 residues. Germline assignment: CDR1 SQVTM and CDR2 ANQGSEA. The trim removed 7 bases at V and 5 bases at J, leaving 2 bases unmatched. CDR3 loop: CSGGLAGNNEQFF. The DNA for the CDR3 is TGCAGCGGGGGACTAGCGGGAAACAATGAGCAGTTCTTC.

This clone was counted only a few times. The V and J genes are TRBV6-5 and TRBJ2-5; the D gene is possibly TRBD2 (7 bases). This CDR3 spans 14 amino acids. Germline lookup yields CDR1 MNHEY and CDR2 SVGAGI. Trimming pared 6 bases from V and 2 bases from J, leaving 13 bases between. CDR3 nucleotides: TGTGCCAGCAGACCCGGGGGGCGGCAAGAGACCCAGTACTTC. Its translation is CASRPGGRQETQYF.

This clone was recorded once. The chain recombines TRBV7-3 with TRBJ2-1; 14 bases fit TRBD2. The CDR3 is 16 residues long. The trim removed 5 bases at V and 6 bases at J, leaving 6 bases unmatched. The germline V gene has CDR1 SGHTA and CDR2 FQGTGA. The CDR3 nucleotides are TGTGCCAGCAGCCCTCCGGGACTAGCGGGAGTCAATGAGCAGTTCTTC. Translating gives CASSPPGLAGVNEQFF.

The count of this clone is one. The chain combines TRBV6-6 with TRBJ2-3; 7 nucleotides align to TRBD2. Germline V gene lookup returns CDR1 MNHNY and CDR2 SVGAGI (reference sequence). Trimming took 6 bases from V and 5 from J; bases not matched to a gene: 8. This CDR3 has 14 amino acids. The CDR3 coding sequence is TGTGCCAGCAGAGGCGGGGGACTCGGAGATACGCAGTATTTT. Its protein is CASRGGGLGDTQYF.

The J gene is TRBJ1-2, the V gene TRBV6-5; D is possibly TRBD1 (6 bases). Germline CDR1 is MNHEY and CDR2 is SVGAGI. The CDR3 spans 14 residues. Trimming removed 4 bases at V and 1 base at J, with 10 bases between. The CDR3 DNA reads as TGTGCCAGCAGTTCGACAGGAGTTAACTATGGCTACACCTTC. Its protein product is CASSSTGVNYGYTF.

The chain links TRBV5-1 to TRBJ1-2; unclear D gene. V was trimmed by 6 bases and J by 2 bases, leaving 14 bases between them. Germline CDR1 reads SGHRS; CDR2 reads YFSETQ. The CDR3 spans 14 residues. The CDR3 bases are TGCGCCAGCACCTCAAGGGAGGGCAACTATGGCTACACCTTC. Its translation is CASTSREGNYGYTF. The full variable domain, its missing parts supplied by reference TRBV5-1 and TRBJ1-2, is KAGVTQTPRYLIKTRGQQVTLSCSPISGHRSVSWYQQTPGQGLQFLFEYFSETQRNKGNFPGRFSGRQFSNSRSEMNVSTLELGDSALYLCASTSREGNYGYTFGSGTRLTVV.

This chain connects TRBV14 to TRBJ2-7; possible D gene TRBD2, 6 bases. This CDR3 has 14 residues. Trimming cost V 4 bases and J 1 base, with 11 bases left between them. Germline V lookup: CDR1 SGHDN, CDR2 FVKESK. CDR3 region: CASSPWGESYEQYF. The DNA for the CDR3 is TGTGCCAGCAGCCCTTGGGGGGAATCCTACGAGCAGTACTTC.

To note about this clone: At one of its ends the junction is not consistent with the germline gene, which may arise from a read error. The chain's CDR3 is CSSSPYLTSGQETQYF. For the CDR3, the DNA is TGTTCCAGCAGTCCCTACCTGACTAGCGGACAAGAGACCCAGTACTTC. This chain uses TRBV7-9 with TRBJ2-5; the match to TRBD2 covers 9 bases. The CDR3 is 16 amino acids. Germline CDR1 reads SEHNR; CDR2 reads FQNEAQ (reference sequence).

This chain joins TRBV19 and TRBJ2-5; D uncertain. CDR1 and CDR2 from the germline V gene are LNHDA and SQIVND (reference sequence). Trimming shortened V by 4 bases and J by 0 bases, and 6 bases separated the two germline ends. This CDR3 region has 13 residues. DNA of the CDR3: TGTGCCAGTAGTAGCGCCCACCAAGAGACCCAGTACTTC. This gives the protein CASSSAHQETQYF. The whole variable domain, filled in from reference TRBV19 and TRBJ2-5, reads DGGITQSPKYLFRKEGQNVTLSCEQNLNHDAMYWYRQDPGQGLRLIYYSQIVNDFQKGDIAEGYSVSREKKESFPLTVTSAQKNPTAFYLCASSSAHQETQYFGPGTRLLVL.

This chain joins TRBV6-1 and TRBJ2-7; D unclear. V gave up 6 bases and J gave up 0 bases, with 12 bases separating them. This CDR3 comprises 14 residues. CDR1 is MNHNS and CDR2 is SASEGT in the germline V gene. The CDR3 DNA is TGTGCCAGCAGCTTACTTGGGCGCTCCTACGAGCAGTACTTC. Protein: CASSLLGRSYEQYF.

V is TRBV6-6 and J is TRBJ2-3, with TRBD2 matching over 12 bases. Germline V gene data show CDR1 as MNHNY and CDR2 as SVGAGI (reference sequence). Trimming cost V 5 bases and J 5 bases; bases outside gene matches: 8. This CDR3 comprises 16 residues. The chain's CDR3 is CASSLSTSGGLDTQYF. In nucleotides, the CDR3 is TGTGCCAGCAGTCTCTCGACTAGCGGGGGTTTAGATACGCAGTATTTT.

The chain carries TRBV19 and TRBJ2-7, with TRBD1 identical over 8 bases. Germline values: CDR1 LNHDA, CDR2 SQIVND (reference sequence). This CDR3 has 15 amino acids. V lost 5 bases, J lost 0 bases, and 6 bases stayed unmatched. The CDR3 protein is CASSSGQVDSYEQYF. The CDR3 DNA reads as TGTGCCAGTAGTTCGGGACAGGTCGACTCCTACGAGCAGTACTTC.

The CDR3 spells CASSPTYTDTQYF. The CDR3 nucleotides read TGTGCCAGCTCACCTACCTACACAGATACGCAGTATTTT. V is TRBV18 and J is TRBJ2-3; D is uncertain. Germline lookup yields CDR1 KGHSH and CDR2 LQKENI. The CDR3 spans 13 residues. The V gene lost 3 bases and the J gene lost 2 bases, with 6 bases spanning the gap.

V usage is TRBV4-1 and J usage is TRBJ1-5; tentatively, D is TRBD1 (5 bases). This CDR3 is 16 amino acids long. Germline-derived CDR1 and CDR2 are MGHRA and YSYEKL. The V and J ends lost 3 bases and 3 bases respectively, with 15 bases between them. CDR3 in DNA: TGCGCCAGCAGCCAGAACCCGGGACTTCCCAATCAGCCCCAGCATTTT. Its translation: CASSQNPGLPNQPQHF.

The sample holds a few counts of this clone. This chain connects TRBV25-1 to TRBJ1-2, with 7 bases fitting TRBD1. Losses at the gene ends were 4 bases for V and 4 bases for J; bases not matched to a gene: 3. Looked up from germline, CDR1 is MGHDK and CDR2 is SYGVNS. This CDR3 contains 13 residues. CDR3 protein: CASSAGQFYGYTF. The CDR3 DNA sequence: TGTGCCAGCAGTGCGGGACAGTTCTATGGCTACACCTTC.

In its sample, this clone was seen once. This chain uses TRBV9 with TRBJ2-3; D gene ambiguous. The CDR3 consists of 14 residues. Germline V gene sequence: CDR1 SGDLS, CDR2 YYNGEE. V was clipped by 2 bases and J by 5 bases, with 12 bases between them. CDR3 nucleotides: TGTGCCAGCAGCGTTCAGTCAGGTGGAGATACGCAGTATTTT. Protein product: CASSVQSGGDTQYF.

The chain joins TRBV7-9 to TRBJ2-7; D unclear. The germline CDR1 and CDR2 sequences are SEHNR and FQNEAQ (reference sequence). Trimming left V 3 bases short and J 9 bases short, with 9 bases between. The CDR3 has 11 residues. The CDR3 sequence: CASSFGTGQYF. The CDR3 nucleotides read TGTGCCAGCAGCTTTGGTACGGGGCAGTACTTC.

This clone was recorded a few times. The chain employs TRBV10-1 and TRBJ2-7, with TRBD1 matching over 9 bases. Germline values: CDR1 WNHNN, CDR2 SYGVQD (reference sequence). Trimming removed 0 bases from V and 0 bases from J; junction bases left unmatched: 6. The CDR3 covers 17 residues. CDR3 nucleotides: TGCGCCAGCAGTGAGTCGAAAGGGACAGGGTTCTCCTACGAGCAGTACTTC. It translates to CASSESKGTGFSYEQYF.

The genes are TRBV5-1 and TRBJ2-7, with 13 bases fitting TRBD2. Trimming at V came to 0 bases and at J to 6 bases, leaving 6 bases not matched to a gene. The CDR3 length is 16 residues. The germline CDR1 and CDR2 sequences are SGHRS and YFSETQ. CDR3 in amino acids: CASSLGRTSGSSEQYF. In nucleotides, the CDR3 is TGCGCCAGCAGCTTGGGGAGGACTAGCGGGAGTAGCGAGCAGTACTTC.

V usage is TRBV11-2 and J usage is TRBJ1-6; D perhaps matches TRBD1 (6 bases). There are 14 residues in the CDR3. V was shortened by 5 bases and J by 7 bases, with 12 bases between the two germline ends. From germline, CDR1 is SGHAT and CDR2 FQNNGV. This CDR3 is CASSQQGQNSPLHF. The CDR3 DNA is TGTGCCAGCAGCCAACAGGGCCAGAATTCACCCCTCCACTTT.